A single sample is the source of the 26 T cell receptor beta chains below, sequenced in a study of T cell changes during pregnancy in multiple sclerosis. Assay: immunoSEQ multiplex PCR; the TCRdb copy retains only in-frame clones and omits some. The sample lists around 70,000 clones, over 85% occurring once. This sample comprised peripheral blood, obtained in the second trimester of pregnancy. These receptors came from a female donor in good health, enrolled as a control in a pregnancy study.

The CDR3 DNA reads as TGTGCCAGCAGCTTAGGCGTGGCCGGGGAGACCCAGTACTTC. This sequence encodes CASSLGVAGETQYF. This chain connects TRBV7-3 to TRBJ2-5, with no clear D. This CDR3 region has 14 residues. CDR1 and CDR2 from the germline V gene are SGHTA and FQGTGA. The V end was cut by 2 bases, the J end by 5 bases, with 12 bases between. Using reference TRBV7-3 and TRBJ2-5 for the parts outside the CDR3, the full variable domain is GAGVSQTPSNKVTEKGKYVELRCDPISGHTALYWYRQSLGQGPEFLIYFQGTGAADDSGLPNDRFFAVRPEGSVSTLKIQRTERGDSAVYLCASSLGVAGETQYFGPGTRLLVL.

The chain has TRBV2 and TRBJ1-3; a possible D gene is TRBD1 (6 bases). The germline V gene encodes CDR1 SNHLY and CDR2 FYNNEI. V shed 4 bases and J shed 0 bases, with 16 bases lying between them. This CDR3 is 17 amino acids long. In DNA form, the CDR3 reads TGTGCCAGCAGTGTACGACAGGACCTCATCTCTGGAAACACCATATATTTT. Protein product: CASSVRQDLISGNTIYF.

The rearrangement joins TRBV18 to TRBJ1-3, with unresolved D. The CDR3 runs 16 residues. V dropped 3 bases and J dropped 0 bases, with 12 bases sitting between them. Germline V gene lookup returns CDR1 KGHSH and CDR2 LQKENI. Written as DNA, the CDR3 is TGTGCCAGCTCACCTTGGGGAGACCACTCTGGAAACACCATATATTTT. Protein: CASSPWGDHSGNTIYF.

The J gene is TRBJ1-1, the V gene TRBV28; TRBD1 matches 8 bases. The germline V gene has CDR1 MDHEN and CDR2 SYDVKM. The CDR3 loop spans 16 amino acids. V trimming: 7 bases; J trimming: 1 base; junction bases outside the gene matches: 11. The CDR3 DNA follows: TGTGCCAGCATACGGGTTTCGGGGACAGGGAACACTGAAGCTTTCTTT. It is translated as CASIRVSGTGNTEAFF.

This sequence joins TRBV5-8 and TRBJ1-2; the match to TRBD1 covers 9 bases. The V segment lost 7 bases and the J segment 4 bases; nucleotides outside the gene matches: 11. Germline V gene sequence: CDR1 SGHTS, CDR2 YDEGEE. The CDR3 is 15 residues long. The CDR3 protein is CASGRGDRVRYGYTF. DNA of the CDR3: TGTGCCAGCGGGCGAGGGGACAGGGTACGCTATGGCTACACCTTC.

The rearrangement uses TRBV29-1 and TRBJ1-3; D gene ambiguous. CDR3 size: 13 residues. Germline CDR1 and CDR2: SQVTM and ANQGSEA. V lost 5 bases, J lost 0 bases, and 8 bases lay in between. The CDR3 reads CSVQRGSGNTIYF. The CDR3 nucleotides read TGCAGCGTTCAACGGGGCTCTGGAAACACCATATATTTT.

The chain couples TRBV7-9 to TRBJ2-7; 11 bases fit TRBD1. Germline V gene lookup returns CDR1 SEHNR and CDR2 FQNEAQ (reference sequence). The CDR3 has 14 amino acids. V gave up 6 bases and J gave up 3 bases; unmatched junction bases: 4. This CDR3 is CASSSGTGGYEQYF. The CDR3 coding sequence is TGTGCCAGCAGTTCCGGGACAGGGGGCTACGAGCAGTACTTC.

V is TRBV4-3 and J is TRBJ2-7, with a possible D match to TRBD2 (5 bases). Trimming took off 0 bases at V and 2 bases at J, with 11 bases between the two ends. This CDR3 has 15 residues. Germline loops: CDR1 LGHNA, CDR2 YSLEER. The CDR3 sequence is CASSQEWGVAYEQYF. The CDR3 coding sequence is TGCGCCAGCAGCCAAGAGTGGGGAGTCGCCTACGAGCAGTACTTC.

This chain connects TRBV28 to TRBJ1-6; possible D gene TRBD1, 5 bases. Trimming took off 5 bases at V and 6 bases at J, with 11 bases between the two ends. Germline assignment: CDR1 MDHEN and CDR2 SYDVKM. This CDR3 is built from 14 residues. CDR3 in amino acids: CASSTPGGNSPLHF. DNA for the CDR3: TGTGCCAGCAGTACCCCGGGGGGTAATTCACCCCTCCACTTT. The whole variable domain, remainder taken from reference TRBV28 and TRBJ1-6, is DVKVTQSSRYLVKRTGEKVFLECVQDMDHENMFWYRQDPGLGLRLIYFSYDVKMKEKGDIPEGYSVSREKKERFSLILESASTNQTSMYLCASSTPGGNSPLHFGNGTRLTVT.

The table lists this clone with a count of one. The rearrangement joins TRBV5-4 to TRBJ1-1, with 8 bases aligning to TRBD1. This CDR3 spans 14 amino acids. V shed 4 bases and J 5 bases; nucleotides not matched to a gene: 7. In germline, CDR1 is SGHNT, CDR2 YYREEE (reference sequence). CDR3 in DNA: TGTGCCAGCAGCCCGACAGGGGTGAGGACTGAAGCTTTCTTT. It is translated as CASSPTGVRTEAFF.

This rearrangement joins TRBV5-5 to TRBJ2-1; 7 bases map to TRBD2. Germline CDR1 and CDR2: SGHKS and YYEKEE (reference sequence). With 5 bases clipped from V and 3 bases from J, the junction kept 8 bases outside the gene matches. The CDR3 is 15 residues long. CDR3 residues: CASRGGVRDYNEQFF. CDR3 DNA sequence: TGTGCCAGCAGGGGGGGGGTTAGGGACTACAATGAGCAGTTCTTC.

The CDR3 loop reads CASSVATGANVLTF. CDR3 nucleotides: TGTGCCAGCAGCGTAGCTACTGGGGCCAACGTCCTGACTTTC. The chain has TRBV9 and TRBJ2-6; D is unresolved. V was shortened by 0 bases and J by 2 bases, with 3 bases between the two germline ends. Germline V gene lookup returns CDR1 SGDLS and CDR2 YYNGEE. The CDR3 spans 14 residues.

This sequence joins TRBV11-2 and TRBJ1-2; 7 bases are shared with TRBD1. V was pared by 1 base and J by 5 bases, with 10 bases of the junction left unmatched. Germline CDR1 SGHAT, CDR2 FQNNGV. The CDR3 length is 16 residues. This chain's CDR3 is CASSLGLGGGGYGYTF. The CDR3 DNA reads TGTGCCAGCAGCTTAGGCCTCGGAGGGGGCGGGTATGGCTACACCTTC.

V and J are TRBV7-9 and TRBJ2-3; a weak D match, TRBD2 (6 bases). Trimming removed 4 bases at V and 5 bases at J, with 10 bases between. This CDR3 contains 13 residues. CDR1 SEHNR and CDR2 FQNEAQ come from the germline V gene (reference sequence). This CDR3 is CASSWGGEDTQYF. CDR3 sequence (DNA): TGTGCCAGCAGCTGGGGAGGAGAAGATACGCAGTATTTT.

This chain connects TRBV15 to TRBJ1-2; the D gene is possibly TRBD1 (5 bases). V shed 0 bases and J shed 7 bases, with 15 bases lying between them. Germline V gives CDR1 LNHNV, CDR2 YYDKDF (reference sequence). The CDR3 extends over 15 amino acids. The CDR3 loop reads CATSRDWGVSSGYTF. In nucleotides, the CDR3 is TGTGCCACCAGCAGAGATTGGGGGGTCTCGAGTGGCTACACCTTC.

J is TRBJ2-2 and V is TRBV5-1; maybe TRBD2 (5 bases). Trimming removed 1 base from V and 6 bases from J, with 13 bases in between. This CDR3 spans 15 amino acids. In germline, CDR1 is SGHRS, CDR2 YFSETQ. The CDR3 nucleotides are TGCGCCAGCAGCTTGAGTCCTAGCCAAGCCGGGGAGCTGTTTTTT. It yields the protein CASSLSPSQAGELFF.

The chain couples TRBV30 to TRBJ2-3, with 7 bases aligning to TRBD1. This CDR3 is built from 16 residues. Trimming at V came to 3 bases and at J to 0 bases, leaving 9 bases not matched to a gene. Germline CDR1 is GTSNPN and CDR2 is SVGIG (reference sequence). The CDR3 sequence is CAWRYRRDSSTDTQYF. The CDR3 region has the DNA TGTGCCTGGAGGTATCGCCGGGACAGTAGCACAGATACGCAGTATTTT.

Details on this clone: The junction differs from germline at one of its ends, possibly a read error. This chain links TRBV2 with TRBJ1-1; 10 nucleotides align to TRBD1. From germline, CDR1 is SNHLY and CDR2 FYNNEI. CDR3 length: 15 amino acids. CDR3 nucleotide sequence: TGTGCCAGCCAGCTCGGGACAGGGGCGCGTACTGCAGCTTTCTTT. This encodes CASQLGTGARTAAFF.

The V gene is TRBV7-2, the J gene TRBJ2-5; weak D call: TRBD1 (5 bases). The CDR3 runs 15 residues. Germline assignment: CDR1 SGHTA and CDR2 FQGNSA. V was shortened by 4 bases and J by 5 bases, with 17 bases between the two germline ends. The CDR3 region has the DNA TGTGCCAGCAGCTCCCAGGGAAGGATTGTGGAGACCCAGTACTTC. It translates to CASSSQGRIVETQYF. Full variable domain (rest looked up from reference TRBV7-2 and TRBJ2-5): GAGVSQSPSNKVTEKGKDVELRCDPISGHTALYWYRQSLGQGLEFLIYFQGNSAPDKSGLPSDRFSAERTGGSVSTLTIQRTQQEDSAVYLCASSSQGRIVETQYFGPGTRLLVL.

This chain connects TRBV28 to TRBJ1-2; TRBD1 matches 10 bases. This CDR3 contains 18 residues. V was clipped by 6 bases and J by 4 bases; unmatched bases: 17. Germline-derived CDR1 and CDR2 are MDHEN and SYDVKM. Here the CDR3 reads CASRTPGQGPAWGYGYTF. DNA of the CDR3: TGTGCCAGCAGGACCCCGGGACAGGGGCCGGCGTGGGGCTATGGCTACACCTTC.

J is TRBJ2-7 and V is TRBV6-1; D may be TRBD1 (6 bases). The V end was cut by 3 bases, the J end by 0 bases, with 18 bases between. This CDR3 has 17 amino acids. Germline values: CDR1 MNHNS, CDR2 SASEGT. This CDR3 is CASSDLGQTLNSYEQYF. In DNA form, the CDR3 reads TGTGCCAGCAGTGATCTCGGACAGACTCTCAACTCCTACGAGCAGTACTTC.

The DNA of the CDR3 is TGTGCCAGCAGTCCGGGGGGGGCCCGGCGTGGCTACACCTTC. It specifies CASSPGGARRGYTF. V gene TRBV27 combines with J gene TRBJ1-2; TRBD1 might be the D (6 bases). Germline V lookup: CDR1 MNHEY, CDR2 SMNVEV (reference sequence). The CDR3 sequence is 14 residues long. The V end was cut by 5 bases, the J end by 7 bases, with 17 bases between.

CDR3 loop: CASRDLNQPQHF. DNA of the CDR3: TGTGCCAGCAGAGACTTAAATCAGCCCCAGCATTTT. The chain combines TRBV2 with TRBJ1-5, with D hard to call. The CDR3 contains 12 residues. The germline CDR1 and CDR2 sequences are SNHLY and FYNNEI. V lost 6 bases, J lost 4 bases, and 7 bases lay in between.

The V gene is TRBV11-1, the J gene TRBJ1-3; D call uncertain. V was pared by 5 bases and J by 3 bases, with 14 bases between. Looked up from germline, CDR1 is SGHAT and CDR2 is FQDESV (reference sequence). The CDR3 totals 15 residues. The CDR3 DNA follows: TGTGCCAGCAGCCCCAGGAATACCATTGGAAACACCATATATTTT. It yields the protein CASSPRNTIGNTIYF.

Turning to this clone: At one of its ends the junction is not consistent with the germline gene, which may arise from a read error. The CDR3 spells CASTLGDTYQPQHF. The CDR3 bases are TGTGCCAGCACCTTAGGGGACACTTATCAGCCCCAGCATTTT. The chain combines TRBV7-2 with TRBJ1-5; a weak D match, TRBD1 (6 bases). Germline V lookup: CDR1 SGHTA, CDR2 FQGNSA. The CDR3 sequence is 14 residues long.

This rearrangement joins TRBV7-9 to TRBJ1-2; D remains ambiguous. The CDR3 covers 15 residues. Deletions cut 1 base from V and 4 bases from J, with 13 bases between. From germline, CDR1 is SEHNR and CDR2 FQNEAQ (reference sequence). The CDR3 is CASSLVLGLRYGYTF. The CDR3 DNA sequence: TGTGCCAGCAGCTTAGTCCTGGGCCTTCGCTATGGCTACACCTTC.